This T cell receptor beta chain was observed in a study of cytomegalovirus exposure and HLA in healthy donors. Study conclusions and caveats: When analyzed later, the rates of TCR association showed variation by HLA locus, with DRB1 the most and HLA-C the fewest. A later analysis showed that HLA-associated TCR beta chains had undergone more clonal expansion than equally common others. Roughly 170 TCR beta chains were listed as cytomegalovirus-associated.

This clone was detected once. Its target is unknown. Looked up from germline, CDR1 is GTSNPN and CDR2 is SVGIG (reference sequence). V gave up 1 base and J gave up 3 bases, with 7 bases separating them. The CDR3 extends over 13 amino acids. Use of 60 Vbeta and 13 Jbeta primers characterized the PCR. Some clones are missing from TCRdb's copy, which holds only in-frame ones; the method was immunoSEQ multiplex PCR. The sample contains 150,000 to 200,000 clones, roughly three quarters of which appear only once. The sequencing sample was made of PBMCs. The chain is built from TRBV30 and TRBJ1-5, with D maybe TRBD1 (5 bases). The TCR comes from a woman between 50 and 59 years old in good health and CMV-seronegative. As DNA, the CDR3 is TGTGCCTGGAGTGGGGGGGTCAATCAGCCCCAGCATTTT. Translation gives CAWSGGVNQPQHF.